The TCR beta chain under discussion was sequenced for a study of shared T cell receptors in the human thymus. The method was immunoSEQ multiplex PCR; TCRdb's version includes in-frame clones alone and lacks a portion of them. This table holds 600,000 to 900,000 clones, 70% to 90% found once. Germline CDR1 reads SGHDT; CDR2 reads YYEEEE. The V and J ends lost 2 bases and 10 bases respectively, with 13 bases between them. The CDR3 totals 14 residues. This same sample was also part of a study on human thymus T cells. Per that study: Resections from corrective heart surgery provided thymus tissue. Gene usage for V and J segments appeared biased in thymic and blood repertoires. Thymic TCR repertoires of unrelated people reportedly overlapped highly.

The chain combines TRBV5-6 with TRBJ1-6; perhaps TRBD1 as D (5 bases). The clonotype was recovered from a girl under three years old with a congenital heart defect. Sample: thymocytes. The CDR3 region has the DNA TGTGCCAGCAGCTTTCGGGGGGTAAGCTCACCCCTCCACTTT. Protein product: CASSFRGVSSPLHF.